This T cell receptor (beta chain) is from a study of T cells after yellow fever vaccination. Overall study results and limits: Re-detected after boosting: most primary clones, almost 98% of CD4 and less than 90% of CD8.

This clonotype was detected a few times. Its antigen is unidentified. Universal primer sites and UMIs were introduced during 5'RACE template-switching synthesis of TCR cDNA. TCRdb re-derived calls from the 5' RACE reads in MiXCR, one entry per CDR3 protein. This sample has hundreds of thousands of distinct CDR3 sequences; approximately 12% occur once, and the top ten carry roughly 3%. Germline loops: CDR1 MNHEY, CDR2 SMNVEV (reference sequence). Deletions cut 3 bases from V and 7 bases from J, with 9 bases between. The CDR3 contains 13 residues. The chain combines TRBV27 with TRBJ2-2; D is unclear. This receptor was identified in a man younger than 35 who received the YFV17D yellow fever vaccine. Specimen: CD4+ T cells sorted from PBMCs, collected 15 days after the yellow fever booster vaccination. CDR3 DNA sequence: TGTGCCAGCAGTTTCAAGGTTTTCGGGGAGCTGTTTTTT. It is translated as CASSFKVFGELFF.